This T cell receptor beta chain was profiled in a study of blood T cells in healthy people across ages. The extraction recovered at least 5 micrograms of total RNA per sample. A J-beta primer mix and a sample-barcoded 5' primer were used in a second PCR of about 6 to 12 cycles. TCRdb analysed the 5' RACE reads with MiXCR anew, one entry per CDR3 protein. The data show fewer than 900,000 distinct CDR3 sequences, under 40% seen once. This clonotype was detected many times. Germline CDR1 is SNHLY and CDR2 is FYNNEI. V was trimmed by 3 bases and J by 9 bases, leaving 6 bases between them. The CDR3 consists of 11 residues.

The sample was blood. This receptor was taken from a man between 18 and 29 years old in good health. V usage is TRBV2 and J usage is TRBJ2-1; the D is unclear. CDR3 DNA sequence: TGTGCCAGCAGTGAGAGAAGTGAGCAGTTCTTC. Its protein product is CASSERSEQFF.